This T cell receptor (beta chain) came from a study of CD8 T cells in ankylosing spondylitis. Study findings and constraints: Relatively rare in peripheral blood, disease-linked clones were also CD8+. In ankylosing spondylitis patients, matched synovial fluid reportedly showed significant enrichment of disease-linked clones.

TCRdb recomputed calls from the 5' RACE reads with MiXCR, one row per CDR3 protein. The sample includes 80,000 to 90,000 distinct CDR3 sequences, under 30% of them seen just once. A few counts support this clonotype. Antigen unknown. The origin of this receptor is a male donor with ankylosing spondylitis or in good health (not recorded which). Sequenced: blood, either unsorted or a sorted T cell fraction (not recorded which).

The DNA for the CDR3 is TGTGCCAGCAGCCTTTTAGCGGGAGACGAGCAGTACTTC. Its protein product is CASSLLAGDEQYF. The V and J genes are TRBV7-6 and TRBJ2-7; TRBD2 matches 9 bases. This CDR3 contains 13 residues. Trimming removed 5 bases from V and 5 bases from J; junction bases left unmatched: 4. CDR1 SGHVS and CDR2 FNYEAQ come from the germline V gene.